This TCR beta chain was recovered during a study of CD8+ T cells in alopecia areata. At the level of the study: Tofacitinib treatment spanned 6 to 18 months, with 6 months off drug afterward. Study-level findings and limits: Scalp lesions, especially in alopecia totalis/universalis, had higher clonality than normal scalp.

V was cut by 1 base and J by 4 bases, with 5 bases left in between. The CDR3 sequence is 12 residues long. Per the germline V gene, CDR1 is SQVTM and CDR2 is ANQGSEA. Concerning this clone: Its specificity is not known.

The sorting of PBMCs gave CD4+ and CD8+ T cells. Extracted from the samples, RNA was reverse transcribed into cDNA to serve as the sequencing template. Sequenced by immunoSEQ multiplex PCR; TCRdb stores in-frame clones only, minus some. Seen here are around 250,000 clones, roughly 69% observed once, and the top ten hold 1% to 1.5%. J is TRBJ2-1 and V is TRBV29-1; D gene unclear. This TCR was sampled from a human donor with alopecia areata. The sample was CD4+ T cells sorted from blood, taken at week 0. Written as DNA, the CDR3 is TGCAGCGTTGAAGGCGCATACAATGAGCAGTTCTTC. Translating gives CSVEGAYNEQFF.